These 8 T cell receptor beta chains were all obtained from the same sample, sequenced in a study of blood T cell repertoires in COVID-19 (dated by TCRdb to 2018 to 2021). The library was made by the immunoSEQ multiplex PCR assay. TCRdb retrieved this table from immuneACCESS and kept in-frame rearrangements only. Not all clones are present; in checked studies, unresolved V genes account for under half, and no reason is known for the remainder. This sample comprises about 210,000 clones, about 83% of them detected only once. 7.6% of the sample belongs to the ten largest clones. Sequenced: peripheral blood. All receptors derive from a woman aged 45-65 years with active or convalescent COVID-19.

V is TRBV30 and J is TRBJ2-1, with D unclear. The V gene's germline CDR1 is GTSNPN and CDR2 SVGIG (reference sequence). The ends were cut back, 4 bases at V and 4 bases at J, with 14 bases in the middle. The CDR3 extends over 14 amino acids. DNA of the CDR3: TGTGCCTGGACTCTAGGCGGCCTTTACAATGAGCAGTTCTTC. It is translated as CAWTLGGLYNEQFF.

This chain uses TRBV5-1 with TRBJ1-1; the D is unclear. V lost 6 bases and J lost 4, with 16 bases in between. Germline V lookup: CDR1 SGHRS, CDR2 YFSETQ. The CDR3 sequence is 14 residues long. CDR3 loop: CASMAWTAGTEAFF. The CDR3 DNA follows: TGCGCCAGCATGGCATGGACCGCGGGCACTGAAGCTTTCTTT.

The chain is built from TRBV10-3 and TRBJ1-5; 8 bases are shared with TRBD1. J gave up 7 bases and V 3 bases, and 5 bases lay outside the gene matches. Germline-derived CDR1 and CDR2 are ENHRY and SYGVKD. The CDR3 runs 14 residues. DNA for the CDR3: TGTGCCATCAGTGACAGGGGGCTTGGGCAGCCCCAGCATTTT. This codes for CAISDRGLGQPQHF.

Here the CDR3 reads CASRPGLAVNEQFF. The DNA of the CDR3 is TGTGCCAGCAGGCCAGGACTAGCGGTCAATGAGCAGTTCTTC. This chain uses TRBV28 with TRBJ2-1; 10 bases are a match to TRBD2. Looked up from germline, CDR1 is MDHEN and CDR2 is SYDVKM. J gave up 6 bases and V 6 bases, and 5 bases lay outside the gene matches. This CDR3 has 14 amino acids.

This clone is labeled medium-sized. The V gene is TRBV27, the J gene TRBJ1-2, with 7 bases that match TRBD1. This CDR3 is 13 amino acids long. Looked up from germline, CDR1 is MNHEY and CDR2 is SMNVEV (reference sequence). J gave up 7 bases and V 4 bases, and 6 bases lay outside the gene matches. The CDR3 region has the DNA TGTGCCAGCAGTTCGGCTCGGACAGGTGGCTACACCTTC. As protein: CASSSARTGGYTF.

The count of this clone is one. The V gene is TRBV2, the J gene TRBJ2-3; D gene unclear. V lost 3 bases, J lost 6 bases, and 4 bases lay in between. Germline assignment: CDR1 SNHLY and CDR2 FYNNEI. CDR3 length: 11 residues. In DNA form, the CDR3 reads TGTGCCAGCAGTGATCATGATACGCAGTATTTT. Translation: CASSDHDTQYF.

The chain carries TRBV7-6 and TRBJ2-3; a weak D match, TRBD2 (7 bases). CDR1 is SGHVS and CDR2 is FNYEAQ in the germline V gene. The CDR3 is 17 residues long. V was cut by 4 bases and J by 2 bases, with 19 bases left in between. The DNA of the CDR3 is TGTGCCAGCAGCTCGTGGGTGAGGGGGGGAATCACAGATACGCAGTATTTT. Translating it yields CASSSWVRGGITDTQYF. Drawing the rest from reference TRBV7-6 and TRBJ2-3, the complete variable domain is GAGVSQSPRYKVTKRGQDVALRCDPISGHVSLYWYRQALGQGPEFLTYFNYEAQQDKSGLPNDRFSAERPEGSISTLTIQRTEQRDSAMYRCASSSWVRGGITDTQYFGPGTRLTVL.

This clone turned up a few times. This chain's CDR3 is CASSLARGAHANEKLFF. As DNA, the CDR3 is TGTGCCAGCAGTTTAGCCCGGGGGGCTCATGCTAATGAAAAACTGTTTTTT. The V call is TRBV27, the J call TRBJ1-4; a possible D gene is TRBD1 (6 bases). V was clipped by 2 bases and J by 3 bases, with 16 bases between them. The CDR3 runs 17 residues. Germline V lookup: CDR1 MNHEY, CDR2 SMNVEV (reference sequence).